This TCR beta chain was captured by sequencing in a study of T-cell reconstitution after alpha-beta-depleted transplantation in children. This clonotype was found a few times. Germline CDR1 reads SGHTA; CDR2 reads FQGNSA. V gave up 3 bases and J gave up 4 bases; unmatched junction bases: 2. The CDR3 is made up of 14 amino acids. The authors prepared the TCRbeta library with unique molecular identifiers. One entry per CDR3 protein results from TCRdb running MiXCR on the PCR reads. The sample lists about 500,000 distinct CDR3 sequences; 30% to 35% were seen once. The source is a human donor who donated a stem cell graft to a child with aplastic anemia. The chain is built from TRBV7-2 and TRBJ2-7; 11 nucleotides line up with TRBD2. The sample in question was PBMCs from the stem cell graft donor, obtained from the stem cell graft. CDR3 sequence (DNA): TGTGCCAGCAGCTTTGGGACTAGCGGATACGAGCAGTACTTC. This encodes CASSFGTSGYEQYF.